This TCR beta chain is drawn from a study of cytomegalovirus exposure and HLA in healthy donors. Across the study: Most genotyped donors, around 78% of about 400, had Caucasian-associated genetic ancestry.

Regarding the study as a whole: Earlier findings revealed that most TCR beta V segments proved productive either about 87% or about 30% of the time. Associated with cytomegalovirus, according to the listing, were fewer than 200 TCR beta chains.

The CDR3 length is 16 residues. V lost 3 bases and J 7 bases, leaving 22 bases between the germline ends. From germline, CDR1 is SGDLS and CDR2 YYNGEE. It was with 60 Vbeta and 13 Jbeta primers that the PCR ran. This table comes from immunoSEQ multiplex PCR, and its TCRdb copy is limited to in-frame clones, with some not included. There are tens of thousands of clones in the sample; approximately 79% occur only once, and over 3% lies in the top ten. Note on this clone: Antigen specificity is unknown.

Sample: PBMCs. This TCR derives from a woman in her thirties or forties in good health and CMV-seronegative. This chain joins TRBV9 and TRBJ2-5; a possible D gene is TRBD1 (7 bases). Written as DNA, the CDR3 is TGTGCCAGCAGCGCCCGGCGGGACAGCTCCCCTGGGACCCAGTACTTC. Protein: CASSARRDSSPGTQYF.